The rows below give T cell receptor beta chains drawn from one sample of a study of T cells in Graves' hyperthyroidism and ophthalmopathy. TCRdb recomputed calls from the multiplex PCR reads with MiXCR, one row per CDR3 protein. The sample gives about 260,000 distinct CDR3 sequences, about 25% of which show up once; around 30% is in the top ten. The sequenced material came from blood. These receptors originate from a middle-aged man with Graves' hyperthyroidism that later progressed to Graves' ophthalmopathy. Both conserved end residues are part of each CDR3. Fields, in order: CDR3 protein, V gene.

CASSYGRQGHEQYF	TRBV6-5
CASSFQGREQPQHF	TRBV12-3/TRBV12-4
CASSYPGTSDNEQFF	TRBV7-3
CASTYQTGELFF	TRBV28
CASGDRNSPLHF	TRBV12-3/TRBV12-4
CASSLRPGGETQCF	TRBV12-3/TRBV12-4
CASKFRDSTDTQYF	TRBV2
CSARRSVGRNTEAFF	TRBV20-1
CASSFVGEETQYF	TRBV6-1
CASGDSGKVTGELFF	TRBV9
CASSSGLAGADQETQYF	TRBV28
CASRGTGTVKVETQYF	TRBV19
CSARDIAGGPGETQYF	TRBV20-1
CASSLDYEQYF	TRBV5-1
CSARVTILNTEAFF	TRBV20-1
CASSQNSGANVLTF	TRBV14
CASSPPGGSPLHF	TRBV27
CASSFTEKFYEQYF	TRBV12-3/TRBV12-4